The 25 T cell receptor beta chains listed next were all sequenced from one sample in a study of identical twins. TCRdb recomputed calls from the 5' RACE reads with MiXCR, one row per CDR3 protein. The repertoire consists of approximately 470,000 distinct CDR3 sequences, with approximately 15% occurring once and the leading ten covering around 0.48%. This same sample was also taken into another study, of yellow fever vaccine responses in identical twins.

The sequenced sample was CD4+ T cells sorted from blood. The receptors originated from a woman aged 18 to 35 in good health.

This clonotype was recorded a few times. V gene TRBV28 combines with J gene TRBJ1-2, with D unclear. This CDR3 has 12 residues. Trimming removed 4 bases at V and 6 bases at J, with 9 bases between. Germline assignment: CDR1 MDHEN and CDR2 SYDVKM. The CDR3 region has the DNA TGTGCCAGCAGTTCCCTTGGTAATGGCTACACCTTC. Its protein is CASSSLGNGYTF.

The chain joins TRBV5-6 to TRBJ2-3; TRBD2 matches 8 bases. The V and J ends lost 2 bases and 2 bases, in that order; junction bases with no gene match: 7. Germline V gene lookup returns CDR1 SGHDT and CDR2 YYEEEE. The CDR3 length is 16 residues. The CDR3 DNA sequence: TGTGCCAGCAGCTTCGTCGTGCGGGGGGTCACAGATACGCAGTATTTT. As protein: CASSFVVRGVTDTQYF.

At least ten counts were recorded for this clonotype. The chain carries TRBV7-2 and TRBJ2-7, with 8 bases matching TRBD1. With V trimmed by 5 bases and J by 4 bases, 4 bases remained unmatched. Germline CDR1 reads SGHTA; CDR2 reads FQGNSA. CDR3 length equals 13 residues. The CDR3: CASSRDRSYEQYF. In nucleotides, the CDR3 is TGTGCCAGCAGCCGGGACAGGAGTTACGAGCAGTACTTC.

J is TRBJ2-7 and V is TRBV25-1; TRBD1 matches at 8 bases. This CDR3 comprises 14 residues. Germline assignment: CDR1 MGHDK and CDR2 SYGVNS. Germline trimming cut 4 bases from V and 6 bases from J; bases unmatched to any gene: 8. The CDR3 protein is CASSGTHTGGEQYF. The CDR3 coding sequence is TGTGCCAGCAGTGGGACCCACACAGGGGGCGAGCAGTACTTC.

This clonotype has only a few counts. This chain connects TRBV7-2 to TRBJ2-7; D may be TRBD1 or TRBD2 (5 bases each). The germline gives CDR1 SGHTA, CDR2 FQGNSA. Trimming pared 4 bases from V and 0 bases from J, leaving 10 bases between. The CDR3 is 14 residues long. CDR3 sequence reads: CASSSVGTSYEQYF. The DNA of the CDR3 is TGTGCCAGCAGCTCAGTAGGGACCTCCTACGAGCAGTACTTC.

This clonotype has only a few counts. The chain employs TRBV25-1 and TRBJ1-4, with D perhaps matching TRBD1 (5 bases). This CDR3 is 13 amino acids long. Germline V gene lookup returns CDR1 MGHDK and CDR2 SYGVNS. The V and J ends lost 6 bases and 8 bases respectively, with 13 bases between them. The CDR3 DNA reads as TGTGCCAGCAGGCCCTCGGGGGGAGAAAAACTGTTTTTT. Residues: CASRPSGGEKLFF.

This clonotype was observed a handful of times. The chain has TRBV20-1 and TRBJ2-1, with TRBD2 matching over 12 bases. Germline V gene data show CDR1 as DFQATT and CDR2 as SNEGSKA (reference sequence). Germline trimming cut 0 bases from V and 7 bases from J; bases unmatched to any gene: 7. The CDR3 has 16 amino acids. This CDR3 is CSARDPTSGRRNEQFF. The CDR3 region has the DNA TGCAGTGCTAGAGATCCCACTAGCGGGAGGCGAAATGAGCAGTTCTTC.

The chain uses TRBV5-1 and TRBJ1-1; D is possibly TRBD1 (5 bases). Looked up from germline, CDR1 is SGHRS and CDR2 is YFSETQ. V lost 0 bases to trimming and J lost 6 bases, with 30 bases between them. The CDR3 totals 20 residues. CDR3 sequence reads: CASSLGYSPGRAKNGPEAFF. CDR3 nucleotides: TGCGCCAGCAGCTTGGGGTACTCCCCGGGGCGCGCCAAAAATGGACCTGAAGCTTTCTTT.

This clonotype was seen a few times. V usage is TRBV20-1 and J usage is TRBJ2-1; D is ambiguous. There are 14 residues in the CDR3. Germline-derived CDR1 and CDR2 are DFQATT and SNEGSKA (reference sequence). V dropped 3 bases and J dropped 0 bases, with 9 bases sitting between them. Written as DNA, the CDR3 is TGCAGTGCTAGTTCGGAGTTCTCCTACAATGAGCAGTTCTTC. Translating it yields CSASSEFSYNEQFF.

This clonotype appeared a few times. The chain joins TRBV19 to TRBJ2-5; 13 bases are a match to TRBD2. V trimming: 10 bases; J trimming: 5 bases; junction bases outside the gene matches: 4. The CDR3 contains 13 residues. In germline, CDR1 is LNHDA, CDR2 SQIVND (reference sequence). For the CDR3, the DNA is TGTGCCACCCGGACTAGCGGGAGTGAGACCCAGTACTTC. Translation: CATRTSGSETQYF.

The chain uses TRBV29-1 and TRBJ2-3; weak D call: TRBD2 (6 bases). This CDR3 has 13 residues. The V end was cut by 0 bases, the J end by 10 bases, with 14 bases between. Looked up from germline, CDR1 is SQVTM and CDR2 is ANQGSEA. The CDR3 DNA follows: TGCAGCGTTGAAGATATGGTGGGGGGTCCGCAGTATTTT. Protein product: CSVEDMVGGPQYF.

This clonotype has just a few counts. The genes are TRBV4-3 and TRBJ2-3; 7 bases line up with TRBD2. V dropped 4 bases and J dropped 2; count of bases not matched to a gene: 9. The CDR3 spans 16 residues. The germline CDR1 and CDR2 sequences are LGHNA and YSLEER. CDR3 sequence reads: CASSPRLADTTDTQYF. For the CDR3, the DNA is TGCGCCAGCAGCCCGCGACTAGCCGATACCACAGATACGCAGTATTTT.

Only a few counts were recorded for this clonotype. The V and J genes are TRBV2 and TRBJ1-5, with 8 bases fitting TRBD1. This CDR3 spans 14 amino acids. The germline CDR1 and CDR2 sequences are SNHLY and FYNNEI. J was trimmed by 7 bases and V by 3 bases; bases with no gene match: 5. DNA for the CDR3: TGTGCCAGCAGTGAGCCAGGGGGCGGGCAGCCCCAGCATTTT. Translating gives CASSEPGGGQPQHF.

The V gene is TRBV10-3, the J gene TRBJ2-3, with 9 bases that match TRBD2. This CDR3 region has 16 residues. After removal of 4 bases from V and 2 bases from J, the junction contained 7 bases not matched to a gene. Germline values: CDR1 ENHRY, CDR2 SYGVKD. The CDR3 nucleotides read TGTGCCATCAGTGGGGGACTAGCAGGCCTCACAGATACGCAGTATTTT. Translation gives CAISGGLAGLTDTQYF.

This clonotype was seen a handful of times. This chain uses TRBV7-2 with TRBJ2-3; maybe TRBD1 (5 bases). Trimming left V 7 bases short and J 10 bases short, with 18 bases between. The CDR3 is made up of 13 amino acids. Looked up from germline, CDR1 is SGHTA and CDR2 is FQGNSA. CDR3 sequence (DNA): TGTGCCAGCACCCCGGCGCAGGGTGGGGCGCAGTATTTT. Amino acid sequence: CASTPAQGGAQYF. The full variable domain, in which reference TRBV7-2 and TRBJ2-3 provide the parts outside the CDR3, is GAGVSQSPSNKVTEKGKDVELRCDPISGHTALYWYRQSLGQGLEFLIYFQGNSAPDKSGLPSDRFSAERTGGSVSTLTIQRTQQEDSAVYLCASTPAQGGAQYFGPGTRLTVL.

The chain combines TRBV29-1 with TRBJ2-7; 8 nucleotides match TRBD1. The CDR3 has 13 residues. Looked up from germline, CDR1 is SQVTM and CDR2 is ANQGSEA. V trimming: 4 bases; J trimming: 5 bases; junction bases outside the gene matches: 7. Here the CDR3 reads CSVGGAGGHEQYF. CDR3 coding DNA: TGCAGCGTTGGGGGGGCAGGGGGCCACGAGCAGTACTTC.

This clonotype was seen ten or more times. This sequence joins TRBV29-1 and TRBJ2-4; D is perhaps TRBD1 or TRBD2 (5 bases each). Germline V CDR1 and CDR2: SQVTM, ANQGSEA. V was clipped by 8 bases and J by 6 bases, with 20 bases between them. The CDR3 runs to 14 residues. The chain's CDR3 is CSPERNGASNIQYF. CDR3 nucleotide sequence: TGCAGCCCAGAACGGAACGGGGCATCAAACATTCAGTACTTC.

This clonotype was found a few times. The CDR3 here is CSVTQSGATNEKLFF. The DNA for the CDR3 is TGCAGCGTCACCCAATCGGGGGCAACTAATGAAAAACTGTTTTTT. The chain combines TRBV29-1 with TRBJ1-4, with D possibly matching TRBD1 (5 bases). V shed 6 bases and J shed 0 bases, with 14 bases lying between them. Germline values: CDR1 SQVTM, CDR2 ANQGSEA. The CDR3 loop spans 15 amino acids.

The chain couples TRBV4-1 to TRBJ2-2, with D perhaps assigned TRBD1 or TRBD2 (5 bases each). The CDR3 extends over 16 amino acids. CDR1 and CDR2 from the germline V gene are MGHRA and YSYEKL. Trimming pared 0 bases from V and 6 bases from J, leaving 14 bases between. Here the CDR3 DNA reads TGCGCCAGCAGCCAAGATTACCCGGGGCCGGCCGGGGAGCTGTTTTTT. Translation gives CASSQDYPGPAGELFF.

This clonotype showed up just a few times. V is TRBV7-2 and J is TRBJ2-3; TRBD2 matches at 9 bases. Germline V gives CDR1 SGHTA, CDR2 FQGNSA. The CDR3 extends over 15 amino acids. Trimming at V came to 3 bases and at J to 2 bases, leaving 3 bases not matched to a gene. CDR3: CASSLERGATDTQYF. CDR3 nucleotide sequence: TGTGCCAGCAGCTTGGAGCGGGGGGCCACAGATACGCAGTATTTT.

The V gene is TRBV20-1, the J gene TRBJ2-3, with 8 bases aligning to TRBD1. Germline V gene data show CDR1 as DFQATT and CDR2 as SNEGSKA (reference sequence). V trimming: 2 bases; J trimming: 1 base; junction bases outside the gene matches: 2. The CDR3 is 14 amino acids. The CDR3 nucleotides are TGCAGTGCTAGACCGGACAGGGGCACAGATACGCAGTATTTT. Protein product: CSARPDRGTDTQYF.

V and J are TRBV2 and TRBJ1-2; 8 positions agree with TRBD1. This CDR3 spans 12 amino acids. Germline V CDR1 and CDR2: SNHLY, FYNNEI. V gave up 10 bases and J gave up 4 bases; unmatched junction bases: 5. CDR3 sequence: CATGGTGYGYTF. The CDR3 DNA reads as TGTGCCACGGGGGGGACAGGCTATGGCTACACCTTC. The full variable domain, with the rest looked up from reference TRBV2 and TRBJ1-2, is EPEVTQTPSHQVTQMGQEVILRCVPISNHLYFYWYRQILGQKVEFLVSFYNNEISEKSEIFDDQFSVERPDGSNFTLKIRSTKLEDSAMYFCATGGTGYGYTFGSGTRLTVV.

This chain uses TRBV11-1 with TRBJ2-1; 11 bases match TRBD2. This CDR3 spans 19 amino acids. Germline assignment: CDR1 SGHAT and CDR2 FQDESV (reference sequence). The V segment lost 4 bases and the J segment 0 bases; nucleotides outside the gene matches: 11. The CDR3: CASSSPVGTSGSSYNEQFF. CDR3 nucleotides: TGTGCCAGCAGCTCTCCCGTGGGGACTAGCGGTAGCTCCTACAATGAGCAGTTCTTC.

This clonotype was detected a few times. This chain connects TRBV12-3 or TRBV12-4 to TRBJ2-7, with D tentatively TRBD1 or TRBD2 (5 bases each). With 3 bases removed from V and 6 bases from J, the gap between germline ends came to 21 bases. The CDR3 sequence is 16 residues long. DNA for the CDR3: TGTGCCAGCAGTTTTGGGACGGGTGCATCCCTAGGCGAGCAGTACTTC. Amino acids: CASSFGTGASLGEQYF.

The rearrangement links TRBV24-1 to TRBJ2-2; 8 bases fit TRBD1. The CDR3 consists of 16 residues. V was pared by 7 bases and J by 4 bases, with 10 bases of the junction left unmatched. Germline assignment: CDR1 KGHDR and CDR2 SFDVKD. This CDR3 is CATSVDRGGTTGELFF. The DNA of the CDR3 is TGTGCCACCAGCGTAGACAGGGGAGGCACCACCGGGGAGCTGTTTTTT.